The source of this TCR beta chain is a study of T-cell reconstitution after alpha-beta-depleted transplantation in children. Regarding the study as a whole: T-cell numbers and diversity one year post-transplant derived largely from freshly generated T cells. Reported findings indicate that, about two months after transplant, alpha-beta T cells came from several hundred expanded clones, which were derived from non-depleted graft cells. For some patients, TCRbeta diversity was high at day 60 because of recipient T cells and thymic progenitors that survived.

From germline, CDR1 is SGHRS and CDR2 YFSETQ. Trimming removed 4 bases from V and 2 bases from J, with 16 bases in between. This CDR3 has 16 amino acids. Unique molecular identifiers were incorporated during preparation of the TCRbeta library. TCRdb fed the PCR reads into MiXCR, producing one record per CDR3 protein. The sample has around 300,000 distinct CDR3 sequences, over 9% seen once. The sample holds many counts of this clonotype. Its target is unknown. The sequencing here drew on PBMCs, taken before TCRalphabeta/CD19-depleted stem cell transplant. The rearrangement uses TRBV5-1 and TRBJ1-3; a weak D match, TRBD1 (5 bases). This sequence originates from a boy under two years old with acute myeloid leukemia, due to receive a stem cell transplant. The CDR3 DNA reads TGCGCCAGCAGCCCCCAGGGTGGCAGGGCTGGAAACACCATATATTTT. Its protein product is CASSPQGGRAGNTIYF.